The 11 T cell receptor beta chains listed next were all sequenced from one sample in a study of OX40 agonist ivuxolimab in advanced cancers. Sequencing used immunoSEQ multiplex PCR; TCRdb keeps in-frame clones, though not all of them. This sample yields about 77,000 clones, of which over 85% are seen a single time; approximately 0.3% belongs to the top ten. The source material was CD4+ or CD8+ T cells sorted from blood, sampled in a trial of the OX40 agonist ivuxolimab. The receptors were gathered from an adult with an advanced solid tumor such as melanoma, head and neck, liver or kidney cancer.

The chain couples TRBV2 to TRBJ1-5, with D possibly matching TRBD1 (5 bases). This CDR3 contains 14 residues. The V end lost 3 bases, the J end lost 6 bases, and 12 bases lay between the germline ends. Looked up from germline, CDR1 is SNHLY and CDR2 is FYNNEI. The CDR3 region has the DNA TGTGCCAGCAGTGAGATATCTGGGACTCAGCCCCAGCATTTT. It codes for CASSEISGTQPQHF. The variable domain in full, completed from reference TRBV2 and TRBJ1-5, reads EPEVTQTPSHQVTQMGQEVILRCVPISNHLYFYWYRQILGQKVEFLVSFYNNEISEKSEIFDDQFSVERPDGSNFTLKIRSTKLEDSAMYFCASSEISGTQPQHFGDGTRLSIL.

The V and J genes are TRBV12-5 and TRBJ2-3; 8 nucleotides align to TRBD2. Germline-derived CDR1 and CDR2 are LGHNT and FRNRAP. Unmatched junction bases numbered 9, after V lost 5 bases and J lost 2 bases. The CDR3 contains 16 residues. DNA of the CDR3: TGTGCTAGTGGTCCAGAACAGGGACTAGACACAGATACGCAGTATTTT. Encoded protein: CASGPEQGLDTDTQYF.

The chain joins TRBV5-5 to TRBJ2-7, with D uncertain. Germline loops: CDR1 SGHKS, CDR2 YYEKEE (reference sequence). The CDR3 spans 13 residues. V lost 2 bases to trimming and J lost 2 bases, with 8 bases between them. The CDR3 spells CASSFGAPYEQYF. The CDR3 DNA sequence: TGTGCCAGCAGCTTTGGTGCGCCCTACGAGCAGTACTTC.

V gene TRBV4-2 combines with J gene TRBJ2-3; 8 nucleotides line up with TRBD2. With 0 bases clipped from V and 4 bases from J, the junction kept 15 bases outside the gene matches. CDR3 length: 19 residues. CDR1 is LGHNA, CDR2 YNFKEQ, per germline. The CDR3 bases are TGTGCCAGCAGCCAAGATGGTCGAGCGGGGGCATCGGGCGCAGATACGCAGTATTTT. Its translation is CASSQDGRAGASGADTQYF.

The chain joins TRBV2 to TRBJ2-5; D tentatively fits TRBD1 or TRBD2 (5 bases each). Germline assignment: CDR1 SNHLY and CDR2 FYNNEI. Trimming removed 6 bases at V and 2 bases at J, with 10 bases between. The length of the CDR3 is 13 residues. This CDR3 reads CASRPWGQETQYF. The CDR3 nucleotides read TGTGCCAGCAGGCCCTGGGGGCAAGAGACCCAGTACTTC. Filled out from reference TRBV2 and TRBJ2-5, the complete variable domain reads EPEVTQTPSHQVTQMGQEVILRCVPISNHLYFYWYRQILGQKVEFLVSFYNNEISEKSEIFDDQFSVERPDGSNFTLKIRSTKLEDSAMYFCASRPWGQETQYFGPGTRLLVL.

This clone was detected only once. This chain uses TRBV18 with TRBJ2-1; 13 bases line up with TRBD2. Trimming removed 6 bases from V and 2 bases from J; junction bases left unmatched: 7. Germline values: CDR1 KGHSH, CDR2 LQKENI. The CDR3 contains 17 residues. CDR3 bases: TGTGCCAGCTCCCGCCCCGGGACTAGCGGGACCTACAATGAGCAGTTCTTC. It yields the protein CASSRPGTSGTYNEQFF.

This chain joins TRBV10-3 and TRBJ2-3; D tentatively fits TRBD1 or TRBD2 (5 bases each). Germline V gives CDR1 ENHRY, CDR2 SYGVKD. V lost 10 bases, J lost 3 bases, and 8 bases lay in between. The CDR3 is made up of 11 amino acids. The CDR3 region is CATGTTDTQYF. The CDR3 bases are TGTGCCACCGGGACGACAGATACGCAGTATTTT.

V usage is TRBV10-1 and J usage is TRBJ2-5, with D tentatively TRBD2 (5 bases). In germline, CDR1 is WNHNN, CDR2 SYGVQD (reference sequence). The V gene lost 4 bases and the J gene lost 3 bases, with 9 bases spanning the gap. CDR3 length: 13 amino acids. The DNA of the CDR3 is TGCGCCAGCAGTGGGTCCGGGAAAGAGACCCAGTACTTC. This codes for CASSGSGKETQYF.

This sequence joins TRBV2 and TRBJ2-5, with D perhaps matching TRBD1 or TRBD2 (6 bases each). Germline V gives CDR1 SNHLY, CDR2 FYNNEI. The length of the CDR3 is 15 residues. Trimming removed 7 bases from V and 2 bases from J, with 17 bases in between. The CDR3 reads CASTSTGGGQETQYF. The CDR3 bases are TGTGCCAGCACCTCGACAGGAGGGGGTCAAGAGACCCAGTACTTC. Full variable domain (remainder filled in from reference TRBV2 and TRBJ2-5): EPEVTQTPSHQVTQMGQEVILRCVPISNHLYFYWYRQILGQKVEFLVSFYNNEISEKSEIFDDQFSVERPDGSNFTLKIRSTKLEDSAMYFCASTSTGGGQETQYFGPGTRLLVL.

This rearrangement joins TRBV6-6 to TRBJ2-5; 11 bases match TRBD2. V shed 2 bases and J 4 bases; nucleotides not matched to a gene: 3. The CDR3 totals 15 residues. CDR1 is MNHNY and CDR2 is SVGAGI in the germline V gene (reference sequence). CDR3 residues: CASSYTSGSGETQYF. CDR3 DNA: TGTGCCAGCAGTTACACTAGCGGGAGCGGAGAGACCCAGTACTTC.

This chain links TRBV6-1 with TRBJ2-7; TRBD1 is a possible D gene (6 bases). Per germline, CDR1 MNHNS and CDR2 SASEGT. The germline V and J ends were trimmed by 1 base and 5 bases, with 12 bases remaining between them. The length of the CDR3 is 14 residues. CDR3 residues: CASSEVVKGDEQYF. The CDR3 bases are TGTGCCAGCAGTGAAGTTGTTAAGGGGGACGAGCAGTACTTC.